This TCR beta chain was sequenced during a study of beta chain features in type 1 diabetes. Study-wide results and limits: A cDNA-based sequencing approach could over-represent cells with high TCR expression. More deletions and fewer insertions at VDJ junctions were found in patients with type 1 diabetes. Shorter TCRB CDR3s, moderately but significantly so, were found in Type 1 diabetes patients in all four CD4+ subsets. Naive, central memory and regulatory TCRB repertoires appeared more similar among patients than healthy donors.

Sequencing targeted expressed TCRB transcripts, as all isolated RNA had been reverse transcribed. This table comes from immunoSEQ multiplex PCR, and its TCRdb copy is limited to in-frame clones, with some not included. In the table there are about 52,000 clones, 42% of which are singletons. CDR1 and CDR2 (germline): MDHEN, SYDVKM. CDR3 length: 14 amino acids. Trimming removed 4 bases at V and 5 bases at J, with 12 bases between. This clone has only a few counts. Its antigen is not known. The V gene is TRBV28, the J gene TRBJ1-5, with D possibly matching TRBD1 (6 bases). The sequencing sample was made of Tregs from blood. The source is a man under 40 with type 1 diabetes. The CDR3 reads CASSSATGYQPQHF. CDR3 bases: TGTGCCAGCAGTTCCGCGACAGGATATCAGCCCCAGCATTTT.